This is a list of T cell receptor beta chains from one sample in a study of shared clonotypes between healthy human individuals. Libraries were prepared by immunoSEQ multiplex PCR; TCRdb keeps only in-frame clonotypes and omits some of them. Counted here are about 2 million clones, 85% to 95% occurring once; the ten biggest clones make up 0.13%. Sequences were obtained from naive CD4+ T cells sorted from blood. The receptor set was obtained from a young man in good health. The CDR3 runs from the conserved cysteine through the conserved F or W. Each record gives: D gene, clone size, V gene, CDR3 length, J gene, CDR3 protein, CDR3 DNA. The D gene is left open where the match is weak. Rows give clone size only sometimes, using once, few, many, or a class for an expanded clone.

>.|.|TRBV28|16|TRBJ1-3
CASSQRAGSSGNTIYF
TGTGCCAGCAGTCAACGCGCAGGGAGCTCTGGAAACACCATATATTTT
>.|.|TRBV28|14|TRBJ1-2
CASSSNTILLGYTF
TGTGCCAGCAGTTCGAATACAATACTATTGGGCTACACCTTC
>TRBD2|.|TRBV28|19|TRBJ2-7
CASSFGIQLAGGRLYEQYF
TGTGCCAGCAGTTTTGGGATCCAACTAGCGGGGGGACGCCTCTACGAGCAGTACTTC
>.|.|TRBV7-2|13|TRBJ2-7
CASSPFSDYEQYF
TGTGCCAGCAGCCCTTTTAGCGATTACGAGCAGTACTTC
>TRBD2|once|TRBV7-2|17|TRBJ2-7
CASRLTLAGLFSSEQYF
TGTGCCAGCAGACTCACACTAGCGGGCTTGTTCTCGAGCGAGCAGTACTTC
>.|.|TRBV7-2|14|TRBJ2-5
CASSPGWGQETQYF
TGTGCCAGCAGCCCTGGGTGGGGCCAAGAGACCCAGTACTTC
>.|.|TRBV5-1|13|TRBJ1-5
CASSLGNGQPQHF
TGCGCCAGCAGCTTGGGAAACGGTCAGCCCCAGCATTTT
>TRBD1|.|TRBV5-4|14|TRBJ1-1
CASTPTGDDTEAFF
TGTGCCAGCACACCCACAGGGGATGACACTGAAGCTTTCTTT
>TRBD1|.|TRBV11-2|17|TRBJ2-2
CASRTYRGRTNTGELFF
TGTGCCAGCAGAACGTACAGGGGGCGGACGAACACCGGGGAGCTGTTTTTT
>.|once|TRBV6-5|14|TRBJ1-5
CASSSGNSNQPQHF
TGTGCCAGCAGTTCCGGTAATAGCAATCAGCCCCAGCATTTT
>TRBD2|.|TRBV7-2|14|TRBJ2-7
CASSMSGGPYEQYF
TGTGCCAGCAGCATGAGCGGGGGCCCCTACGAGCAGTACTTC
>.|.|TRBV6-5|15|TRBJ2-7
CASSSPRVAYYEQYF
TGTGCCAGCAGCTCCCCCCGGGTAGCCTACTACGAGCAGTACTTC
>TRBD1|.|TRBV30|13|TRBJ2-3
CAWTHRGADTQYF
TGTGCCTGGACCCACAGGGGCGCCGATACGCAGTATTTT
>TRBD1|few|TRBV29-1|14|TRBJ2-5
CSVGGQGASETQYF
TGCAGCGTTGGCGGACAGGGGGCGAGTGAGACCCAGTACTTC
>.|.|TRBV5-1|15|TRBJ2-5
CASSLNTSPTETQYF
TGCGCCAGCAGCTTGAATACTAGCCCCACAGAGACCCAGTACTTC
>.|.|TRBV7-9|14|TRBJ2-7
CASNRRGPSYEQYF
TGTGCCAGCAACCGTAGGGGTCCCTCCTACGAGCAGTACTTC
>.|.|TRBV5-1|17|TRBJ2-2
CASSFVSGGLYTGELFF
TGCGCCAGCAGCTTTGTCAGCGGAGGCCTATACACCGGGGAGCTGTTTTTT
>.|.|TRBV7-9|14|TRBJ1-2
CASSLGGLRVGYTF
TGTGCCAGCAGCTTAGGGGGGCTCAGGGTAGGCTACACCTTC
>.|.|TRBV6-1|14|TRBJ1-1
CASGGGNMNTEAFF
TGTGCCAGCGGCGGGGGGAACATGAACACTGAAGCTTTCTTT
>.|once|TRBV30|13|TRBJ2-7
CAWSAQVGRPQYF
TGTGCCTGGAGTGCACAGGTGGGAAGACCGCAGTACTTC
>.|.|TRBV30|13|TRBJ1-5
CAWRPGSNQPQHF
TGTGCCTGGAGGCCCGGGAGCAATCAGCCCCAGCATTTT
>TRBD2|.|TRBV28|17|TRBJ2-1
CASSEGRLEREGLGRIF
TGTGCCAGCAGTGAGGGGAGGCTGGAGCGGGAGGGCCTAGGAAGGATCTTC
>.|.|TRBV6-4|19|TRBJ2-1
CASSDCRTALYPFYNEQFF
TGTGCCAGCAGTGACTGCCGGACAGCGCTCTATCCTTTTTACAATGAGCAGTTCTTC
>TRBD1|.|TRBV9|20|TRBJ1-4
CASSADLGQGARATNEKLFF
TGTGCCAGCAGCGCGGACCTGGGACAGGGGGCGCGAGCAACTAATGAAAAACTGTTTTTT
>.|.|TRBV11-2|13|TRBJ2-5
CASSLDRKETQYF
TGTGCCAGCAGCTTAGATCGGAAAGAGACCCAGTACTTC
>.|.|TRBV9|13|TRBJ2-1
CASSVGGVTEQFF
TGTGCCAGCAGCGTAGGCGGGGTTACTGAGCAGTTCTTC
>TRBD2|.|TRBV6-6|14|TRBJ2-1
CASKDSGRNHEQFF
TGTGCCAGCAAGGACAGCGGGAGAAACCATGAGCAGTTCTTC
>.|.|TRBV11-2|13|TRBJ1-1
CASSLALSTEAFF
TGTGCCAGCAGCTTAGCCCTATCCACTGAAGCTTTCTTT
>.|.|TRBV19|15|TRBJ1-5
CASSNSGYSNQPQHF
TGTGCCAGTAGTAACAGTGGGTATAGCAATCAGCCCCAGCATTTT
>.|.|TRBV27|16|TRBJ1-5
CASSPQGKGGNQPQHF
TGTGCCAGCAGTCCCCAGGGGAAAGGCGGCAATCAGCCCCAGCATTTT
>.|.|TRBV25-1|13|TRBJ1-4
CASSEVGPEKLFF
TGTGCCAGCAGTGAGGTAGGACCAGAAAAACTGTTTTTT
>.|.|TRBV10-2|14|TRBJ1-6
CASSDIQANSPLHF
TGCGCCAGCAGTGACATCCAGGCAAATTCACCCCTCCACTTT
>.|.|TRBV19|14|TRBJ2-7
CASSMPGRVYEQYF
TGTGCCAGTAGTATGCCCGGTCGTGTCTACGAGCAGTACTTC
>TRBD2|.|TRBV14|16|TRBJ2-7
CASSPPGTSGVYEQYF
TGTGCCAGCAGCCCGCCCGGGACTAGCGGAGTCTACGAGCAGTACTTC
>.|.|TRBV23-1|18|TRBJ1-5
CASISGRGPLREDQPQHF
TGCGCCAGCATCTCCGGCCGGGGACCCCTAAGGGAGGATCAGCCCCAGCATTTT
>.|.|TRBV5-1|13|TRBJ1-1
CASSLTPGTEAFF
TGCGCCAGCAGCTTGACTCCCGGGACTGAAGCTTTCTTT
>TRBD1|.|TRBV6-1|14|TRBJ2-5
CASSTDRGQETQYF
TGTGCCAGCAGTACGGACAGGGGCCAAGAGACCCAGTACTTC